This T cell receptor beta chain was documented in a study of blood T cell repertoires in COVID-19. Study details: The cDNA or gDNA used as material had been derived from T cells, B-cell-depleted T cells, or PBMCs.

The sample holds one count of this clone. How the authors handled the data: Nucleated cell number was recorded as an estimate derived from reference gene primer amplification. Profiled with immunoSEQ multiplex PCR; TCRdb holds only in-frame clones, not every one. The DNA gave D and trimming, while V, J and clone size come from that table. The sample holds about 280,000 clones, approximately 84% seen once. The specimen sequenced was peripheral blood. The TCR originated in a woman aged 25 to 45 who had recovered from COVID-19.

CDR3 coding DNA: TGTGCCAGCAGCGCCCCCCCGGGGGGGGAAGAGACCCAGTACTTC. It yields the protein CASSAPPGGEETQYF. The chain employs TRBV5-4 and TRBJ2-5; 8 positions agree with TRBD2. V gave up 4 bases and J gave up 3 bases; unmatched junction bases: 8. Germline V CDR1 and CDR2: SGHNT, YYREEE (reference sequence). This CDR3 is built from 15 residues.